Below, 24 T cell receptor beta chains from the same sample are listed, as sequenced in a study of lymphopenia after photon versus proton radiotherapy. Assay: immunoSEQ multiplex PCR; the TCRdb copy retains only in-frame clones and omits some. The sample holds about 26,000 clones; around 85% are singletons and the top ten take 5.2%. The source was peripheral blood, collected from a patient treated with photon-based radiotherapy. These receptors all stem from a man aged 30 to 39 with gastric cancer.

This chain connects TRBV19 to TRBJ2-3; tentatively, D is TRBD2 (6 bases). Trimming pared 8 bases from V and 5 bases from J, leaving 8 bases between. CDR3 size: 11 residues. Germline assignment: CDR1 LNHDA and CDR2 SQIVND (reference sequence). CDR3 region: CASAGGDTQYF. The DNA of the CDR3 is TGTGCCAGTGCCGGGGGAGATACGCAGTATTTT. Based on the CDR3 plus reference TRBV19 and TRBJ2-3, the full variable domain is DGGITQSPKYLFRKEGQNVTLSCEQNLNHDAMYWYRQDPGQGLRLIYYSQIVNDFQKGDIAEGYSVSREKKESFPLTVTSAQKNPTAFYLCASAGGDTQYFGPGTRLTVL.

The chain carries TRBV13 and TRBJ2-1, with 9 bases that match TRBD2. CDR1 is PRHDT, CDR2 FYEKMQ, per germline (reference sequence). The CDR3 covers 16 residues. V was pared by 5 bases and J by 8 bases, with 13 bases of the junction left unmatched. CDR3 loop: CASSPRLQRGAHEQFF. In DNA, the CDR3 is TGTGCCAGCAGCCCTCGGCTCCAGCGGGGGGCCCATGAGCAGTTCTTC. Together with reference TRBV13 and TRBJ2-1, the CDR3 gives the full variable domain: AAGVIQSPRHLIKEKRETATLKCYPIPRHDTVYWYQQGPGQDPQFLISFYEKMQSDKGSIPDRFSAQQFSDYHSELNMSSLELGDSALYFCASSPRLQRGAHEQFFGPGTRLTVL.

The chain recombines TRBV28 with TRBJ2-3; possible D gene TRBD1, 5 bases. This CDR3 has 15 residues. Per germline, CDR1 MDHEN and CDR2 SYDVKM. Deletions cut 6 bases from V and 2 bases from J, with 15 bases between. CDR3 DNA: TGTGCCAGCAGCCCAAGGGCAGGGTACACAGATACGCAGTATTTT. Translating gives CASSPRAGYTDTQYF.

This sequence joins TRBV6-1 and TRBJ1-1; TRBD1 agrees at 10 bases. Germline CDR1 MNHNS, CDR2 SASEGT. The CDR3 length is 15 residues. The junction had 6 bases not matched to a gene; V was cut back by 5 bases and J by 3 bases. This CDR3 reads CASSSTGTGDTEAFF. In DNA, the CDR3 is TGTGCCAGCAGTTCAACCGGGACAGGGGACACTGAAGCTTTCTTT.

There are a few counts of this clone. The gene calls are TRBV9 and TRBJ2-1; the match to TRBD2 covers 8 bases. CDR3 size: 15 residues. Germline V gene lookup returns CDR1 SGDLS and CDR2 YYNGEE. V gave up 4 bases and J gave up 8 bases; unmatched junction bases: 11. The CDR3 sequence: CASSINGGASDEQFF. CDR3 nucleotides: TGTGCCAGCAGCATCAACGGGGGGGCTTCGGATGAGCAGTTCTTC.

The CDR3 reads CASSVGPPGLNEQFF. Here the CDR3 DNA reads TGTGCCAGCAGCGTAGGCCCACCTGGGTTGAATGAGCAGTTCTTC. The chain couples TRBV9 to TRBJ2-1, with D uncertain. Germline-derived CDR1 and CDR2 are SGDLS and YYNGEE. Trimming cost V 0 bases and J 7 bases, with 14 bases left between them. CDR3 length equals 15 residues.

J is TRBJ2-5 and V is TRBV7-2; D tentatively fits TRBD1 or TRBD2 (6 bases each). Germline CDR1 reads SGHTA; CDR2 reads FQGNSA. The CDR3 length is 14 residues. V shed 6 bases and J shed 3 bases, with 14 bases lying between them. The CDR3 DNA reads TGTGCCAGCAGTCCAATGGGGGGCAAAGAGACCCAGTACTTC. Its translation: CASSPMGGKETQYF.

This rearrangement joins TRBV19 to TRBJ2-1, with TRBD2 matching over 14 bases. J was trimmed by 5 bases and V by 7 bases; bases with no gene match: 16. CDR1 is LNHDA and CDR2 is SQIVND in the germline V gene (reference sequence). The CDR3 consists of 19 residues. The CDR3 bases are TGTGCCAGTACAGGGTCGGGACTAGCGGGAGTCGCCAGTCACAATGAGCAGTTCTTC. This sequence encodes CASTGSGLAGVASHNEQFF.

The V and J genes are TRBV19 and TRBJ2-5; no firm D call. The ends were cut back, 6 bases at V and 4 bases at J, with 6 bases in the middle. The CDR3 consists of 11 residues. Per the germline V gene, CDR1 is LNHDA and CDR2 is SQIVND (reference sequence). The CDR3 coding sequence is TGTGCCAGTAGGGGTGGAGAGACCCAGTACTTC. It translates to CASRGGETQYF.

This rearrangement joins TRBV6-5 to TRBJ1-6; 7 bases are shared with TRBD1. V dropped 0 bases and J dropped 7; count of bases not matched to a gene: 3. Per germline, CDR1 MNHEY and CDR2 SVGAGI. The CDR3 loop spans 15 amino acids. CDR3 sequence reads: CASSYSGQANSPLHF. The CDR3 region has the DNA TGTGCCAGCAGTTACTCTGGACAGGCGAATTCACCCCTCCACTTT.

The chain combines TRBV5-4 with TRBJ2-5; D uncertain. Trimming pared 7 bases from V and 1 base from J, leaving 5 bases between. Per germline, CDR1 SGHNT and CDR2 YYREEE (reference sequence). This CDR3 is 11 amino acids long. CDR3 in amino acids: CASGSQETQYF. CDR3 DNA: TGTGCCAGCGGCAGCCAAGAGACCCAGTACTTC.

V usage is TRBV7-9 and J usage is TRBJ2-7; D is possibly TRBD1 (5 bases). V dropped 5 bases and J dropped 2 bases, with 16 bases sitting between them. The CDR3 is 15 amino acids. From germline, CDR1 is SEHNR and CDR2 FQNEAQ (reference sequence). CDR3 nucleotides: TGTGCCAGCAGCCCTGGGCAGGGTTATACCTACGAGCAGTACTTC. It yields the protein CASSPGQGYTYEQYF.

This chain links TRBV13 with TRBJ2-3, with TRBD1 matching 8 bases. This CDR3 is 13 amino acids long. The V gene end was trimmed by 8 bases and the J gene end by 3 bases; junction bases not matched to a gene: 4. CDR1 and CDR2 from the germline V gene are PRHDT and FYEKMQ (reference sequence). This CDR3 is CASFRQGTDTQYF. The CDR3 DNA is TGTGCCAGCTTTAGACAGGGGACAGATACGCAGTATTTT.

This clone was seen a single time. CDR3 DNA: TGTGCCAGCAACGATTTCTTGGCAGCGGGGACCAACGTCCTGACTTTC. The encoded protein is CASNDFLAAGTNVLTF. This chain connects TRBV27 to TRBJ2-6, with 7 bases that match TRBD2. Per germline, CDR1 MNHEY and CDR2 SMNVEV (reference sequence). V shed 7 bases and J 8 bases; nucleotides not matched to a gene: 14. This CDR3 is 16 amino acids long.

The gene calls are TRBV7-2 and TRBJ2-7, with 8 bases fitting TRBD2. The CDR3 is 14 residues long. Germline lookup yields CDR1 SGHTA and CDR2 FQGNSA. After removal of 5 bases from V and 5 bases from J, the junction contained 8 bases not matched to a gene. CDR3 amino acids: CASSQTGLGDEQYF. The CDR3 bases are TGTGCCAGCAGCCAAACGGGACTAGGGGACGAGCAGTACTTC.

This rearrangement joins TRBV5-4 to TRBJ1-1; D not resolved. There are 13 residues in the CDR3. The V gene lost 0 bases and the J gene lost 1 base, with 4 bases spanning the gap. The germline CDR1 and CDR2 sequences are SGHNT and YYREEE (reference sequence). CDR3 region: CASSLDKNTEAFF. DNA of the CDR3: TGTGCCAGCAGCTTGGATAAGAACACTGAAGCTTTCTTT.

This chain's CDR3 is CSVDKAGNTEAFF. CDR3 bases: TGCAGCGTTGACAAGGCAGGGAACACTGAAGCTTTCTTT. This rearrangement joins TRBV29-1 to TRBJ1-1, with D hard to call. Germline V CDR1 and CDR2: SQVTM, ANQGSEA. This CDR3 comprises 13 residues. The V and J ends lost 3 bases and 1 base respectively, with 9 bases between them.

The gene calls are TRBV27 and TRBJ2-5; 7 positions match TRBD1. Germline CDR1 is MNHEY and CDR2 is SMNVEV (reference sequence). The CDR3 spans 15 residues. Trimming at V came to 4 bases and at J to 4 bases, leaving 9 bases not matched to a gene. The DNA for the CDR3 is TGTGCCAGCAGTTCGGGACAGTCGATGGGAGAGACCCAGTACTTC. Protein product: CASSSGQSMGETQYF.

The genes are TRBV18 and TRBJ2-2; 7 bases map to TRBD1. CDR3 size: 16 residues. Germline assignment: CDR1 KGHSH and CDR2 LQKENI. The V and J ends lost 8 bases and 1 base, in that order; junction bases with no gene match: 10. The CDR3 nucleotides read TGTGCCAGCGCCTGGACCGGGACAGAGAACACCGGGGAGCTGTTTTTT. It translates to CASAWTGTENTGELFF. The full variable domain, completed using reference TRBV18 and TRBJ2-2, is NAGVMQNPRHLVRRRGQEARLRCSPMKGHSHVYWYRQLPEEGLKFMVYLQKENIIDESGMPKERFSAEFPKEGPSILRIQQVVRGDSAAYFCASAWTGTENTGELFFGEGSRLTVL.

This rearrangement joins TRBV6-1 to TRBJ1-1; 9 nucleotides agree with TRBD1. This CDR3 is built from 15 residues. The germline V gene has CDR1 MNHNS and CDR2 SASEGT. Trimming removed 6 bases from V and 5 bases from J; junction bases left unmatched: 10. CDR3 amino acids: CASSSQGAAGTEAFF. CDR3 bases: TGTGCCAGCAGCTCACAGGGGGCGGCTGGGACTGAAGCTTTCTTT.

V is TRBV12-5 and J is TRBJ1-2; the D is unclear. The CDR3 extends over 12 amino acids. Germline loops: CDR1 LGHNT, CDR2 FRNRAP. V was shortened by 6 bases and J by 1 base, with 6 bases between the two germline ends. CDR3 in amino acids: CASGQYNYGYTF. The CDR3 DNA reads TGTGCTAGTGGGCAGTATAACTATGGCTACACCTTC.

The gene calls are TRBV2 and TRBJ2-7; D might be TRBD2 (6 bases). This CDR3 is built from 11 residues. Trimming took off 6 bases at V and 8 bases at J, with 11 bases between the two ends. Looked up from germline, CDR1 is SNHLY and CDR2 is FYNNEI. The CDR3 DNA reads TGTGCCAGCAGGGGGGAGGTCAAGCAGTACTTC. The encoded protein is CASRGEVKQYF.

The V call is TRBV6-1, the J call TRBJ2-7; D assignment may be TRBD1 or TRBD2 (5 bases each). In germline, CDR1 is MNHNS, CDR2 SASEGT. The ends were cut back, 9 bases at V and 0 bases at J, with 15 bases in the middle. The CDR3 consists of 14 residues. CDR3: CASSRDVISYEQYF. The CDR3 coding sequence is TGTGCCAGTTCACGGGACGTAATCTCCTACGAGCAGTACTTC.

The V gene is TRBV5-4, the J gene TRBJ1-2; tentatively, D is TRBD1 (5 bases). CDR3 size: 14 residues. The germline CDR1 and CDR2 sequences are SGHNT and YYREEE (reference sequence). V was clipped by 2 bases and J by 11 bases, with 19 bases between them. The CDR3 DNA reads TGTGCCAGCAGCTTTGGTCAGGGCTCGAACAGGTACACCTTC. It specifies CASSFGQGSNRYTF.